This TCR beta chain was identified during a study of beta chain features in type 1 diabetes. Study conclusions and caveats: The study notes PCR might favor shorter templates equally in patients and controls. Within patients, naive, central memory and Treg TCRB repertoires seemed more similar than within healthy donors. When VDJ junctions were examined, type 1 diabetes patients showed fewer insertions and more deletions. TCRB CDR3s from Type 1 diabetes patients were moderately but significantly shorter in all four CD4+ subsets.

This clone came up a few times. Its antigen is as yet unknown. As every portion of the isolated RNA was reverse transcribed, the sequencing read expressed TCRB transcripts. There were around 3.5 million reads on average in the naive, central memory and regulatory T cell samples. The table came from immunoSEQ multiplex PCR; TCRdb's copy has only in-frame clones and leaves some out. The sample lists some 160,000 clones, roughly 9% occurring once. Material: central memory CD4+ T cells from blood. This clonotype was sampled from a woman under 40 with type 1 diabetes.

The DNA of the CDR3 is TGTGCCAGCAGCTTAGTTGGACAGGGCCTCACTGAAGCTTTCTTT. It is translated as CASSLVGQGLTEAFF. The chain recombines TRBV13 with TRBJ1-1; 8 bases are a match to TRBD1. This CDR3 spans 15 amino acids. The ends lost 1 base at V and 4 bases at J; junction bases unmatched: 5. Germline values: CDR1 PRHDT, CDR2 FYEKMQ (reference sequence).